One TCR beta chain is described in this entry. The antigen is unknown. It was with a sample-barcoded 5' primer and a J-beta primer mix that a second PCR of about 6 to 12 cycles was run. TCRdb re-called the 5' RACE reads with MiXCR, one entry per CDR3 protein. The data show about 1.4 million distinct CDR3 sequences, approximately 59% seen once. The record originates from a study of blood T cells in healthy people across ages. Notes on the study in general: Fewer expanded clones and more diversity marked long-lived versus aged donors. Roughly linear declines in TCR beta diversity per million T cells occurred with age. Unsorted PBMCs prevented conclusive naive versus antigen-experienced comparison.

This receptor was obtained from a man between 18 and 29 years old in good health. Sequenced material: blood.

The CDR3 is CASSRDPPDTQYF. CDR3 bases: TGTGCCAGCAGCCGGGACCCACCAGATACGCAGTATTTT. J is TRBJ2-3 and V is TRBV6-1; D might be TRBD1 or TRBD2, each matching 5 bases. The CDR3 extends over 13 amino acids. Germline CDR1 and CDR2: MNHNS and SASEGT. The V gene lost 6 bases and the J gene lost 4 bases, with 11 bases spanning the gap.